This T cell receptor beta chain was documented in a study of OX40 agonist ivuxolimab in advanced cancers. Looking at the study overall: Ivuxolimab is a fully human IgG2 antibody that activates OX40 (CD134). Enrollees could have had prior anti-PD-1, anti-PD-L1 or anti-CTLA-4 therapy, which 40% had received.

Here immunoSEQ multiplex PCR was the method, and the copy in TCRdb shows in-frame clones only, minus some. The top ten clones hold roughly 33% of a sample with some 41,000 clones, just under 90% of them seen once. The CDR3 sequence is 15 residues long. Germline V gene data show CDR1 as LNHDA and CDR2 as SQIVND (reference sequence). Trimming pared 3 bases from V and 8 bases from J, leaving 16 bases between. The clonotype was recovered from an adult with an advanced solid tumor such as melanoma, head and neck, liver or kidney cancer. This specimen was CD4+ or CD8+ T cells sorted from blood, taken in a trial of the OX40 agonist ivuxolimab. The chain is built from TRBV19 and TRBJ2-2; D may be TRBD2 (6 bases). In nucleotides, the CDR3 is TGTGCCAGTAGTATTGGTGTCACTAGCTGGGGGGAGCTGTTTTTT. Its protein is CASSIGVTSWGELFF. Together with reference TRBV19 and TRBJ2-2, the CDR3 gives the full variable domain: DGGITQSPKYLFRKEGQNVTLSCEQNLNHDAMYWYRQDPGQGLRLIYYSQIVNDFQKGDIAEGYSVSREKKESFPLTVTSAQKNPTAFYLCASSIGVTSWGELFFGEGSRLTVL.